The clone carrying this T cell receptor (beta chain) was counted a single time. Antigen unknown. Between the trimmed V and J ends, which lost 4 bases and 4 bases, there was a span of 8 bases. The CDR3 spans 11 residues. Germline CDR1 SQVTM, CDR2 ANQGSEA. This table comes from immunoSEQ multiplex PCR, and its TCRdb copy is limited to in-frame clones, with some not included. The sample lists some 68,000 clones; 65% to 85% were seen once. The source of the sample is a study of Tregs in tolerant kidney transplant recipients. Regarding the study as a whole: Expanding Tregs on activated donor B cells appeared to best identify donor-specific TCRbeta clones. Validation in larger populations is needed because few patients were studied.

Sequencing input: CD4+ T cells from blood. The sequence came from a human donor in good health. This chain links TRBV29-1 with TRBJ2-7; D gene uncertain. CDR3 DNA sequence: TGCAGCGTTGCTGTGACATACGAGCAGTACTTC. The encoded protein is CSVAVTYEQYF.